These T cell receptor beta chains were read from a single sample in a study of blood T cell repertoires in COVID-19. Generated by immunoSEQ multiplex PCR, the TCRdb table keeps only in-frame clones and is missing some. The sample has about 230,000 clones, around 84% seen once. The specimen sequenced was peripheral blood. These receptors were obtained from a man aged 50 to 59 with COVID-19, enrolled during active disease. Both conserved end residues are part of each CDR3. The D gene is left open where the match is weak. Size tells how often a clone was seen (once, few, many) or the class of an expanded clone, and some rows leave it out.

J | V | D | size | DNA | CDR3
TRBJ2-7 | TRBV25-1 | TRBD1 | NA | TGTGCCAGCGAAGAGACTCCGGGACAGGGTCCCACGGGTGAGCAGTACTTC | CASEETPGQGPTGEQYF
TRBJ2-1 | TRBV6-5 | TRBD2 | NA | TGTGCCAGCAGCGTAGCGGGGGGGGGCGATGAGCAGTTCTTC | CASSVAGGGDEQFF
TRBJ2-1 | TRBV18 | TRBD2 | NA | TGTGCCAGCTCACTAGCGGGAGGCCTGAGCTCCTACAATGAGCAGTTCTTC | CASSLAGGLSSYNEQFF
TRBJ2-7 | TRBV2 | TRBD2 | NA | TGTGCCAGCAGGGAACTAGCGGGAGAGACCTACGAGCAGTACTTC | CASRELAGETYEQYF
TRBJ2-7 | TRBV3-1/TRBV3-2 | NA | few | TGTGCCAGCAGCCAAGATTCCCAGGGGCGCAACGAGCAGTACTTC | CASSQDSQGRNEQYF
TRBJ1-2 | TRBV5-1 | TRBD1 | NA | TGCGCCAGCAGCTCAGGGACAGGGAACTATGGCTACACCTTC | CASSSGTGNYGYTF
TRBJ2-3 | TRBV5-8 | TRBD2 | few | TGTGCCAGCAGCTTGGAGCGGGGGGCCAACACAGATACGCAGTATTTT | CASSLERGANTDTQYF
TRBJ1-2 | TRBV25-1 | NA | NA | TGTGCCAGCAGTCTTGTCCCGGCGACGGGGGGCTACACCTTC | CASSLVPATGGYTF
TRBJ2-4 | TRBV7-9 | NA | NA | TGTGCCAGCAGCTTAGAACAAGCCAAAAACATTCAGTACTTC | CASSLEQAKNIQYF
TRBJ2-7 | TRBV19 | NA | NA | TGTGCCAGTAGTCCACAGGGTGTGCCCTACGAGCAGTACTTC | CASSPQGVPYEQYF
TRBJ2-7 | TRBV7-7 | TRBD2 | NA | TGTGCTAGCAGCTTAGATCCTAGCGGGGCCTACGAGCAGTACTTC | CASSLDPSGAYEQYF
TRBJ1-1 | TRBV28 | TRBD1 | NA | TGTGCCAGCAGTTTAGGGAGACAGGGACAAGCTTTCTTT | CASSLGRQGQAFF
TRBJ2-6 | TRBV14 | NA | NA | TGTGCCAGCAGCCAAGATCACCCGAGGGCATACTCTGGGGCCAACGTCCTGACTTTC | CASSQDHPRAYSGANVLTF
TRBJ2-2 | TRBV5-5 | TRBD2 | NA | TGTGCCAGCAGCCGGGTGCTAGCGGGAGGGGCCCCGAACACCGGGGAGCTGTTTTTT | CASSRVLAGGAPNTGELFF
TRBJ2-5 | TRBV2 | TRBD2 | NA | TGTGCCAGCAGTGAACTGAGGTGGGAGGGCCGGCAGACCCAGTACTTC | CASSELRWEGRQTQYF
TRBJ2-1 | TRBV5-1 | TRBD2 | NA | TGCGCCAGCAGAGCCGGGACTAGCGGCGCGCAGGAGCAGTTCTTC | CASRAGTSGAQEQFF
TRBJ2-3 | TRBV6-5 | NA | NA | TGTGCCGGACACGGCTCCCCCGGAGATACGCAGTATTTT | CAGHGSPGDTQYF
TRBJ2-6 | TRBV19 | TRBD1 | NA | TGTGCCAGTAGTGCCCTTCCGGGACAGGGGCTTTCTGGGGCCAACGTCCTGACTTTC | CASSALPGQGLSGANVLTF
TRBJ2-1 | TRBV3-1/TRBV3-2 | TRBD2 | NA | TGTGCCAGCAGCCAAGCCCGCCTAGCGGGGAATGAGCAGTTCTTC | CASSQARLAGNEQFF
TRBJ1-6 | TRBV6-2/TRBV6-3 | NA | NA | TGTGCCAGCAGTCCAAGCGGACGGGATAATTCACCCCTCCACTTT | CASSPSGRDNSPLHF
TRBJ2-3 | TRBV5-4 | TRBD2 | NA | TGTGCCAGCAGTTGGTCTAGCGGGGTGGGAACAGATACGCAGTATTTT | CASSWSSGVGTDTQYF
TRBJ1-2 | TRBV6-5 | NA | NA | TGTGCCAGCAGTTATATGACAGCCAATAGGGATGGCTACACCTTC | CASSYMTANRDGYTF
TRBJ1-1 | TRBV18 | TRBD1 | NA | TGTGCCAGCTCAAATCGACAGGGTATGAGGCCCAACACTGAAGCTTTCTTT | CASSNRQGMRPNTEAFF
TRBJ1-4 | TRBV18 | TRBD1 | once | TGTGCCAGCTCACCACCGGGACAGGGAGTAACAACTAATGAAAAACTGTTTTTT | CASSPPGQGVTTNEKLFF
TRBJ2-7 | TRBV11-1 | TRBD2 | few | TGTGCCAGCAGCTTTAGCGGGAGTGACTACGAGCAGTACTTC | CASSFSGSDYEQYF
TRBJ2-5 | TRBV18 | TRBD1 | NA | TGTGCCAGCTCACCAAGACAGGGGTTGGGAGAGACCCAGTACTTC | CASSPRQGLGETQYF
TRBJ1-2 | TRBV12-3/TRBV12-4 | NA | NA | TGTGCCAGCAGTGTGACACGATATGGCTACACCTTC | CASSVTRYGYTF
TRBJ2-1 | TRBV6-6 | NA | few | TGTGCCAGCAGCCTAAGCCTCATCTACAATGAGCAGTTCTTC | CASSLSLIYNEQFF
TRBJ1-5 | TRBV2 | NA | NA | TGTGCCAGCAGTGCAGGGCATTATAGCAATCAGCCCCAGCATTTT | CASSAGHYSNQPQHF
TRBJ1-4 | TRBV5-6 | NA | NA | TGTGCCAGCAGCTTGACTACAGGGTTTGGGGAAAAACTGTTTTTT | CASSLTTGFGEKLFF
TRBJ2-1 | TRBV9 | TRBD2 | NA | TGTGCCAGCAGCCCGCTAGCGGGGAACTACAATGAGCAGTTCTTC | CASSPLAGNYNEQFF
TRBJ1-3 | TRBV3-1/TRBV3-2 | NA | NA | TGTGCCAGCAGCCTCCGGGGCTCTGGAAACACCATATATTTT | CASSLRGSGNTIYF
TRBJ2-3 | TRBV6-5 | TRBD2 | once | TGTGCCAGCAAGCGGGGCGAAATCTCAGATACGCAGTATTTT | CASKRGEISDTQYF
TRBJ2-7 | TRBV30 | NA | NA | TGTGCCTGGAGTGTAAGTGGGGGGTCCTACGAGCAGTACTTC | CAWSVSGGSYEQYF
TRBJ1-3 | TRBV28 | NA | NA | TGTGCCAGCAGCCCGTCGGCGGGTAGGGACACCATATATTTT | CASSPSAGRDTIYF
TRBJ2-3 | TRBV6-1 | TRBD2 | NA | TGTGCCAGCAGTGAAGCCGCTAGCGGGGGAGTTATCACGCAGTATTTT | CASSEAASGGVITQYF
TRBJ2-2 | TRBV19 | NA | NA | TGTGCCAGTAGTACCTTACAGGGCGGGACCGGGGAGCTGTTTTTT | CASSTLQGGTGELFF